This T cell receptor beta chain appears in the sequencing data of a study of blood T cells in healthy people across ages (dated by TCRdb to the mid-2010s). Some background on the complete study: In model experiments, template switching captured roughly one uniquely barcoded TCR beta cDNA molecule for every two T cells. Age-related changes in TCR beta repertoire diversity were measured in the study by deep sequencing normalized with unique cDNA molecular identifiers. The donors were divided into four age groups: young (average around 16 years), middle-aged (roughly 42), aged (approximately 59) and long-lived (about 84). To avoid experimental bias, donors of different ages were spread randomly across the sequencing lanes. Using the same blood draw, the study looked at two additional independent replicas of 1 million unique cDNA reads for two donors, one aged 18 to 30 and the other aged 80 or older. General conclusions and limits of the study: Because profiling used bulk unsorted PBMCs, naive and antigen-experienced compartments could not be compared conclusively. Estimates of total diversity based on one million sequenced T cells were considered lower bounds and underestimates. As age increased, observed TCR beta diversity per million T cells dropped in a roughly linear way, and a significant reduction was already evident by age 40. The CMV infection status of donors was not known, potentially confounding age-related changes in expanded clonotypes. The long-lived group showed more naive CD4+ T cells, fewer expanded clones and increased TCR diversity than the aged group, suggesting age selection. Observed TCR beta diversity correlated strongly with the percentage of naive T cells measured by flow cytometry.

Donors were approximately 42 systemically healthy Caucasian individuals from Russia aged roughly 6 to 90 years. Roughly 11 milliliters of peripheral blood were drawn from each donor into EDTA-treated Vacutainer tubes. Ficoll-Paque density-gradient centrifugation was used to isolate PBMCs, with at least 7 million per sample. Trizol reagent was used to extract total RNA from PBMCs, with at least 5.5 micrograms per sample. For every donor, an aliquot of PBMCs went through flow cytometry to measure the percentages of naive CD45RAhigh/CD27high T cells. Turning to this clonotype: It lacks a known antigen. No quality values exist for individual bases; no much larger clone is one base distant.

The CDR3, from cysteine to phenylalanine, totals 16 residues. Here the CDR3 DNA is all that survives: 48 bases in frame from base 1. V loses 1 base of germline sequence and J loses 4 bases, and the interval between the two ends is 17 bases. The CDR1 and CDR2 encoded by the germline V gene (reference sequence) are SEHNR and FQNEAQ. The library was made by 5' RACE. The reads were generated on an Illumina HiSeq 2500. A second roughly 6 to 11 cycle PCR used a sample-barcoded 5' primer and a J-beta primer mix. A unique molecular identifier was introduced onto each TCR beta cDNA molecule by a template-switch 5' adaptor carrying 12 random nucleotides. Each sample yielded at least 2.5 million CDR3-containing paired-end reads. All of the RNA was converted into first-strand cDNA using the Mint cDNA synthesis kit, with a TRBC-specific oligonucleotide serving as the primer. After uracil-DNA glycosylase treatment, a first 18-cycle PCR used universal primers M1SS and BC2_uni_R on all cDNA. The authors' analysis ran thus. For normalization, 1 million high-quality reads were randomly selected from each sample, with every read carrying a distinct molecular identifier. Reads sharing molecular identifiers were discarded rather than binned into consensus sequences. MiTCR, with a Q25 quality threshold and the strictest error-elimination algorithm, was used for CDR3 identification, clonotype clustering and error correction. Lower-bound total TCR beta diversity was estimated with a nonparametric unseen species model using Euler transformation. TCRdb reprocessed the public reads (quality trimming at Q25 with fastp, clone calling with MiXCR) and kept in-frame beta chains. Rows with one shared CDR3 protein collapse into an entry with the most common genes and DNA. These V and J calls derive from TCRdb rather than the authors' analysis. The sample records about 1.6 million distinct CDR3 sequences, about 31% of which are singletons. About 11% of the sample comes from the top ten.

The V and J genes are TRBV7-9 and TRBJ2-7; perhaps TRBD1 is the D gene, with 6 bases matching. The receptor's source is a woman in her 30s in good health. Sequencing was done on a sample of blood. The CDR3 reads as follows: CASSLVGERGLYEQYF. In nucleotide form, the sequence is TGTGCCAGCAGCTTAGTCGGGGAAAGGGGGTTATACGAGCAGTACTTC.